Listed here are 10 T cell receptor beta chains from one sample, sequenced in a study of OX40 agonist ivuxolimab in advanced cancers. Repertoires were generated with immunoSEQ multiplex PCR, while TCRdb's copy carries only in-frame clones and drops some. The table lists roughly 90,000 clones, roughly 91% of them singletons. The sample here was CD4+ or CD8+ T cells sorted from blood, taken in a trial of the OX40 agonist ivuxolimab. The source is an adult with an advanced solid tumor such as melanoma, head and neck, liver or kidney cancer.

This clone occurred once. The chain joins TRBV5-4 to TRBJ2-5; the D is unclear. The CDR3 consists of 15 residues. Trimming stripped 0 bases from V and 6 bases from J, with 15 bases between. Germline V CDR1 and CDR2: SGHNT, YYREEE (reference sequence). CDR3 protein: CASSLASSVSKTQYF. The CDR3 nucleotides read TGTGCCAGCAGCTTGGCCTCTAGTGTTTCGAAGACCCAGTACTTC.

The CDR3 is CASSTLTSGRSIYEQYF. CDR3 in DNA: TGTGCCAGCAGCACTTTGACTAGCGGGAGAAGTATATACGAGCAGTACTTC. The chain recombines TRBV7-9 with TRBJ2-7, with TRBD2 matching 12 bases. The germline V gene encodes CDR1 SEHNR and CDR2 FQNEAQ (reference sequence). J was trimmed by 4 bases and V by 5 bases; bases with no gene match: 12. This CDR3 is built from 17 residues.

This sequence joins TRBV30 and TRBJ2-2; D gene ambiguous. CDR3 length: 14 amino acids. The V end was cut by 0 bases, the J end by 1 base, with 6 bases between. Germline CDR1 reads GTSNPN; CDR2 reads SVGIG (reference sequence). The CDR3: CAWSVIQNTGELFF. CDR3 DNA: TGTGCCTGGAGTGTAATCCAGAACACCGGGGAGCTGTTTTTT.

V and J are TRBV6-5 and TRBJ1-2; maybe TRBD1 (6 bases). The CDR3 is made up of 15 amino acids. Trimming left V 2 bases short and J 8 bases short, with 18 bases between. Germline lookup yields CDR1 MNHEY and CDR2 SVGAGI. CDR3 in DNA: TGTGCCAGCAGTTACAAGTCCGGGGGGCTCGGGGGCTACACCTTC. Translation gives CASSYKSGGLGGYTF.

The genes are TRBV7-7 and TRBJ2-7; TRBD1 matches at 9 bases. Germline assignment: CDR1 SSHAT and CDR2 FNYEAQ (reference sequence). J was trimmed by 8 bases and V by 5 bases; bases with no gene match: 10. The CDR3 spans 14 residues. CDR3 sequence (DNA): TGTGCCAGCAGCCTCCAGGGGGACAGGGCGCAGCAGTACTTC. Its protein product is CASSLQGDRAQQYF.

The gene calls are TRBV27 and TRBJ1-2; D might be TRBD1 (6 bases). V was clipped by 5 bases and J by 6 bases, with 13 bases between them. This CDR3 is built from 13 residues. From germline, CDR1 is MNHEY and CDR2 SMNVEV (reference sequence). In nucleotides, the CDR3 is TGTGCCAGCAGTCTACAGGGAGCTCATGGCTACACCTTC. It specifies CASSLQGAHGYTF.

This sequence joins TRBV9 and TRBJ2-2, with unresolved D. Germline values: CDR1 SGDLS, CDR2 YYNGEE. The CDR3 is 15 amino acids. The V end was cut by 3 bases, the J end by 4 bases, with 13 bases between. The CDR3 sequence: CASSATPFSTGELFF. The CDR3 bases are TGTGCCAGCAGCGCCACGCCTTTCTCCACCGGGGAGCTGTTTTTT.

V is TRBV5-4 and J is TRBJ2-1; D uncertain. V shed 3 bases and J shed 3 bases, with 10 bases lying between them. CDR1 SGHNT and CDR2 YYREEE come from the germline V gene (reference sequence). The CDR3 consists of 14 residues. The CDR3 sequence: CASSSDGYYNEQFF. The CDR3 region has the DNA TGTGCCAGCAGCTCGGACGGTTACTACAATGAGCAGTTCTTC.

The chain joins TRBV13 to TRBJ2-5, with TRBD2 matching over 8 bases. From germline, CDR1 is PRHDT and CDR2 FYEKMQ (reference sequence). V was pared by 5 bases and J by 2 bases, with 10 bases of the junction left unmatched. CDR3 length equals 16 residues. The CDR3 DNA is TGTGCCAGCAGCCCGGGGGGGGTGCAGGGACAAGAGACCCAGTACTTC. It yields the protein CASSPGGVQGQETQYF.

The gene calls are TRBV18 and TRBJ1-1; D is possibly TRBD1 (5 bases). CDR1 KGHSH and CDR2 LQKENI come from the germline V gene. The CDR3 consists of 15 residues. V lost 0 bases and J lost 4, with 12 bases in between. The chain's CDR3 is CASSPPTATGTEAFF. The CDR3 DNA follows: TGTGCCAGCTCACCACCGACAGCAACTGGCACTGAAGCTTTCTTT.